This TCR beta chain was sequenced in a study of CD4 T cells in relation to SARS-CoV-2 and coronaviruses. About the research overall: After roughly 9 days of antigen culture, PBMC TCR beta CDR3s were sequenced.

The unexposed donors gave CD4+ T cells in about 2010-2019, prior to COVID-19. CD4+ T cells were isolated from the cells after about 11 days of culture. In germline, CDR1 is SGHTA, CDR2 FQGNSA. The CDR3 extends over 14 amino acids. V lost 6 bases to trimming and J lost 3 bases; unmatched junction nucleotides: 6. Sequencing was performed with immunoSEQ multiplex PCR; in TCRdb, only in-frame clones are kept and a portion is missing. The profile shows 9,500 to 12,000 clones, 65% to 75% of them singletons. With regard to this clone: What it binds is not known.

The J gene is TRBJ1-1, the V gene TRBV7-2, with TRBD1 identical over 8 bases. This clonotype was obtained from a human donor in good health. Sequenced material: CD4+ T cells from PBMCs, cultured in vitro. The CDR3 loop is CASRPNRGDTEAFF. The CDR3 region has the DNA TGTGCCAGCAGGCCAAACAGGGGGGACACTGAAGCTTTCTTT. Drawing the rest from reference TRBV7-2 and TRBJ1-1, the complete variable domain is GAGVSQSPSNKVTEKGKDVELRCDPISGHTALYWYRQSLGQGLEFLIYFQGNSAPDKSGLPSDRFSAERTGGSVSTLTIQRTQQEDSAVYLCASRPNRGDTEAFFGQGTRLTVV.